The 8 T cell receptor beta chains in this list originate from one sample, sequenced in a study of blood T cell repertoires in COVID-19. The repertoire was sequenced with immunoSEQ multiplex PCR; TCRdb's copy has only in-frame clones and lacks some. Of approximately 240,000 clones in the sample, roughly nine tenths were seen once. The sample was PBMCs or T cells enriched from blood (not recorded which). The receptors were gathered from a woman aged 25 to 45 with acute COVID-19.

This chain uses TRBV6-5 with TRBJ2-1; the match to TRBD1 covers 8 bases. The germline CDR1 and CDR2 sequences are MNHEY and SVGAGI. The junction had 8 bases not matched to a gene; V was cut back by 6 bases and J by 4 bases. The length of the CDR3 is 15 residues. CDR3 residues: CASRLQGAPYNEQFF. The CDR3 bases are TGTGCCAGCAGACTCCAGGGGGCGCCTTACAATGAGCAGTTCTTC.

The sample holds one count of this clone. V is TRBV28 and J is TRBJ2-7; 7 bases agree with TRBD1. V shed 3 bases and J 3 bases; nucleotides not matched to a gene: 8. The germline gives CDR1 MDHEN, CDR2 SYDVKM. The length of the CDR3 is 15 residues. The CDR3 spells CASSFRAGGNYEQYF. The CDR3 DNA follows: TGTGCCAGCAGTTTCCGGGCAGGGGGAAACTACGAGCAGTACTTC.

V and J are TRBV6-2 or TRBV6-3 and TRBJ2-1, with D tentatively TRBD1 (6 bases). Germline CDR1 MNHEY, CDR2 SVGEGT. The ends were cut back, 1 base at V and 9 bases at J, with 16 bases in the middle. The CDR3 has 15 amino acids. CDR3 amino acids: CASSYWQGSTSEQFF. DNA of the CDR3: TGTGCCAGCAGTTACTGGCAGGGGTCTACAAGTGAGCAGTTCTTC.

The CDR3 nucleotides are TGTGCCAGCCAGCCGGGACAGGGCCACTCCGAGCAGTACTTC. Its protein product is CASQPGQGHSEQYF. The chain has TRBV27 and TRBJ2-7; 9 bases line up with TRBD1. The CDR3 runs to 14 residues. The germline V gene has CDR1 MNHEY and CDR2 SMNVEV (reference sequence). With V trimmed by 8 bases and J by 6 bases, 11 bases remained unmatched.

This sequence joins TRBV5-5 and TRBJ2-3, with D perhaps TRBD1 (6 bases). V shed 0 bases and J shed 6 bases, with 17 bases lying between them. In germline, CDR1 is SGHKS, CDR2 YYEKEE (reference sequence). The CDR3 runs to 16 residues. In nucleotides, the CDR3 is TGTGCCAGCAGCTTGGCTGGCTCGACAGGCGGGGATACGCAGTATTTT. Translation: CASSLAGSTGGDTQYF.

This chain uses TRBV10-3 with TRBJ1-4; 7 bases map to TRBD1. Trimming removed 5 bases from V and 0 bases from J; junction bases left unmatched: 12. This CDR3 is 18 amino acids long. The germline gives CDR1 ENHRY, CDR2 SYGVKD. In DNA, the CDR3 is TGTGCCATCAGTAGACAGGGAGAACCTTGGGCAACTAATGAAAAACTGTTTTTT. As protein: CAISRQGEPWATNEKLFF.

The chain is built from TRBV4-1 and TRBJ2-7; TRBD2 matches 9 bases. Germline values: CDR1 MGHRA, CDR2 YSYEKL. This CDR3 contains 16 residues. Trimming removed 0 bases from V and 4 bases from J; junction bases left unmatched: 7. The CDR3 DNA reads as TGCGCCAGCAGCCAAGAGAGGCGGGGGGGCAAATACGAGCAGTACTTC. Protein sequence: CASSQERRGGKYEQYF.

The V gene is TRBV5-4, the J gene TRBJ1-6; 8 nucleotides line up with TRBD1. The CDR3 consists of 14 residues. Trimming took 9 bases from V and 7 from J; bases not matched to a gene: 9. The germline V gene has CDR1 SGHNT and CDR2 YYREEE (reference sequence). The CDR3 spells CAITDRGENSPLHF. Here the CDR3 DNA reads TGTGCCATAACCGACAGGGGAGAGAATTCACCCCTCCACTTT.